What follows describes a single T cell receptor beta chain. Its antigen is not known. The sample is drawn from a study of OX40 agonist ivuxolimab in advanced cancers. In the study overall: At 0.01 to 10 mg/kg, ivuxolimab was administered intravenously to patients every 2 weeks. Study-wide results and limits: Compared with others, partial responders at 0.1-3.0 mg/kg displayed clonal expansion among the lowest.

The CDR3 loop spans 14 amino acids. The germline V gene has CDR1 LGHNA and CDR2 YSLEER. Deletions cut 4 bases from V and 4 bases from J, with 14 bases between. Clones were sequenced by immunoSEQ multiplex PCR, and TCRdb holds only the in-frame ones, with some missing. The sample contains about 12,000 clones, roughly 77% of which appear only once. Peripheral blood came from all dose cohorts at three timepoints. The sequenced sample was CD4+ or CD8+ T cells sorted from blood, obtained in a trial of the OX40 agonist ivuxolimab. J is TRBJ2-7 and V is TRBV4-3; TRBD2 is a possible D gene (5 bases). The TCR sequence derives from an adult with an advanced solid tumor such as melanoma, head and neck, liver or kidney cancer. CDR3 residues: CASSPTLEGYEQYF. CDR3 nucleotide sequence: TGCGCCAGCAGCCCAACACTCGAGGGATACGAGCAGTACTTC.